Listed below are T cell receptor beta chains from one sample, sequenced in a study of shared clonotypes between healthy human individuals. TCRdb's copy holds only in-frame clones and misses some; the assay was immunoSEQ multiplex PCR. The sample holds around 1.9 million clones, 90% to 95% seen once. The specimen was naive CD8+ T cells from PBMCs. These receptors all stem from a man aged 18 to 29 in good health. Some clones in this sample may be carry-over from other donors' samples. Both conserved end residues are part of each CDR3. D genes are given only for firm matches. Only part of the rows carry a size: once, few, many, or a class if the clone is expanded.

>TRBV5-4|-|-|TRBJ1-2
TGTGCCAGCAGCTTGGTTGCACTAGCTAACTATGGCTACACCTTC
CASSLVALANYGYTF
>TRBV19|once|TRBD2|TRBJ2-3
TGTGCCAGTAGTCCCGTCTACACTATGGCTAGCGGGAGAATAGATACGCAGTATTTT
CASSPVYTMASGRIDTQYF
>TRBV29-1|-|-|TRBJ2-1
TGCAGCGTGGGGGGACAGACGAGCTCCTACAATGAGCAGTTCTTC
CSVGGQTSSYNEQFF
>TRBV2|once|-|TRBJ2-1
TGTGCCAGCAGGACCTGGGACGTCGACAATGAGCAGTTCTTC
CASRTWDVDNEQFF
>TRBV6-1|-|TRBD2|TRBJ2-1
TGTGCCAGCATTCGCGGAGCGGGAAGAACCAATGAGCAGTTCTTC
CASIRGAGRTNEQFF
>TRBV4-1|few|-|TRBJ1-1
TGCGCCAGCAGCCAAGCCCGGTCAGCTGAAGCTTTCTTT
CASSQARSAEAFF
>TRBV6-5|-|-|TRBJ2-1
TGTGCCAGCAGTTACACTTCCAGACACAATGAGCAGTTCTTC
CASSYTSRHNEQFF
>TRBV7-9|-|TRBD2|TRBJ2-7
TGTGCCAGCAGCTCATATCTAGCGGAGAGCTCCTACGAGCAGTACTTC
CASSSYLAESSYEQYF
>TRBV5-1|-|TRBD2|TRBJ2-1
TGCGCCAGCAGCGGGGGACTAGCGGGAATTAATGAGCAGTTCTTC
CASSGGLAGINEQFF
>TRBV9|few|-|TRBJ2-1
TGTGCCAGCAGCGTAGGGGATGAGCAGTTCTTC
CASSVGDEQFF
>TRBV19|few|-|TRBJ2-1
TGTGCCACTTCAGCTGGGGATGAGCAGTTCTTC
CATSAGDEQFF
>TRBV28|once|-|TRBJ2-7
TGTGCCAGCACCCCGGGCGGACGGTGGGGGTTTTCCTACGAGCAGTACTTC
CASTPGGRWGFSYEQYF
>TRBV30|-|TRBD2|TRBJ2-7
TGTGCCTGGACCCGGGGGGGGCCCCACGAGCAGTACTTC
CAWTRGGPHEQYF
>TRBV11-1|once|-|TRBJ2-5
TGTGCCAGCAGCTTAGTAACATATCAAGAGACCCAGTACTTC
CASSLVTYQETQYF
>TRBV2|-|-|TRBJ2-1
TGTGCCAGCAAGGTCGGCTTCTCCTACAATGAGCAGTTCTTC
CASKVGFSYNEQFF
>TRBV7-9|-|-|TRBJ2-5
TGTGCCAGCAGCTTAACCTCCCAGGGTGCTTACCAAGAGACCCAGTACTTC
CASSLTSQGAYQETQYF
>TRBV14|-|-|TRBJ2-7
TGTGCCAGCAGCTTCGGAGGGAGCGACGAGCAGTACTTC
CASSFGGSDEQYF
>TRBV5-4|-|TRBD1|TRBJ2-1
TGTGCCTTTGATTGGGACAGGCTTTACAATGAGCAGTTCTTC
CAFDWDRLYNEQFF
>TRBV9|-|TRBD2|TRBJ2-1
TGTGCCAGCAGCTTCAGCGGGAGGGCCGGTAATGAGCAGTTCTTC
CASSFSGRAGNEQFF